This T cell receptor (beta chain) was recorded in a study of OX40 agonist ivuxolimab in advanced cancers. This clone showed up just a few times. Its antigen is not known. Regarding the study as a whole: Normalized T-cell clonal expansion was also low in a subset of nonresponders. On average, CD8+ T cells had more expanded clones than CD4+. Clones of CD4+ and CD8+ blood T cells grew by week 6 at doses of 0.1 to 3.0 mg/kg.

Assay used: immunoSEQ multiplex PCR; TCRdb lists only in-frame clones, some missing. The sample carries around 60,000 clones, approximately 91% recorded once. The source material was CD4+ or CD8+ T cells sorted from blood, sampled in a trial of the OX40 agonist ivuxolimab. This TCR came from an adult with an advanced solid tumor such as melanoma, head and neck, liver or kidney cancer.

The CDR3 here is CASSVAGPGTGELFF. CDR3 DNA: TGTGCCAGCAGCGTAGCAGGGCCGGGCACCGGGGAGCTGTTTTTT. The chain has TRBV9 and TRBJ2-2, with a tentative D call TRBD1 (5 bases). The CDR3 runs 15 residues. The germline CDR1 and CDR2 sequences are SGDLS and YYNGEE. V was trimmed by 0 bases and J by 4 bases, leaving 10 bases between them.